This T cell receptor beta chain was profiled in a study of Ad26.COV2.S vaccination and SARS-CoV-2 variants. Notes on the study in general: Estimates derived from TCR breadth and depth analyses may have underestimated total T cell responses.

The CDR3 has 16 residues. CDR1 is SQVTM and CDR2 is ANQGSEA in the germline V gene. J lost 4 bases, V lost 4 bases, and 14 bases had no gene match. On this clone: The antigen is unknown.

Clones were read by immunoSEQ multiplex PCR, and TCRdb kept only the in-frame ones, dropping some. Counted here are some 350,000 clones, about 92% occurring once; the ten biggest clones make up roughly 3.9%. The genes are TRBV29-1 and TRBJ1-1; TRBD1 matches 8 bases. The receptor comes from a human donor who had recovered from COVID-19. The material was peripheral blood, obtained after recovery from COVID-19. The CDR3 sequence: CSVALRGDRGTTEAFF. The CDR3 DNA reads TGCAGCGTTGCCCTTCGGGGTGACAGGGGAACCACTGAAGCTTTCTTT.